This T cell receptor (beta chain) was obtained from a study of circulating tumor DNA in untreated peripheral T-cell lymphoma. General study points: Tumor-specific clonotypes were found in 76% of patients.

Before treatment, baseline tumor tissue was collected for sequencing. TCRdb keeps only in-frame clones here, not all; method: immunoSEQ multiplex PCR. The repertoire holds about 10,000 clones, with around 76% as singletons. On this clone itself: Its antigen is currently unknown.

The CDR3 length is 14 residues. Germline loops: CDR1 SGHRS, CDR2 YFSETQ. V shed 3 bases, J shed 5 bases, and the junction held 5 bases outside the gene matches. Sequenced material: tumor tissue. The chain is built from TRBV5-1 and TRBJ2-7; 10 nucleotides match TRBD1. The sequence came from a human donor with peripheral T-cell lymphoma. CDR3 amino acids: CASSWGTGADEQYF. Here the CDR3 DNA reads TGCGCCAGCAGCTGGGGGACAGGGGCGGACGAGCAGTACTTC.